The TCR beta chain described here comes from a study of blood T cell repertoires in COVID-19. Study overall: There were acute and convalescent COVID-19 samples, and they came from the United States, Italy and Spain.

Seattle patients were enrolled while actively infected and followed longitudinally. Libraries were prepared by immunoSEQ multiplex PCR; TCRdb keeps only in-frame clonotypes and omits some of them. In the table there are about 410,000 clones, approximately 90% of which are singletons. Sequencing used peripheral blood. The sequence derives from a woman aged 40 to 50 with COVID-19, enrolled during active disease.

The CDR3, as DNA: TGTGCCTGGAGTGTTCGGGGTATAGGACTCTTCGGGCAGTACTTC. Amino acid sequence: CAWSVRGIGLFGQYF. The chain employs TRBV30 and TRBJ2-7; TRBD2 is a possible D gene (5 bases). The CDR3 consists of 15 residues. Germline V CDR1 and CDR2: GTSNPN, SVGIG (reference sequence). V lost 0 bases, J lost 9 bases, and 21 bases lay in between.